Presented here are 17 T cell receptor beta chains from one specimen sequenced in a study of blood T cell repertoires in COVID-19. The protocol was immunoSEQ multiplex PCR, while the TCRdb copy is restricted to in-frame clones and leaves out a portion. The repertoire holds some 180,000 clones, with about 76% as singletons. Specimen: peripheral blood. The receptors here all came from a woman between 45 and 60 years old with active or convalescent COVID-19.

The chain employs TRBV9 and TRBJ1-6, with D perhaps matching TRBD1 (5 bases). The germline V gene has CDR1 SGDLS and CDR2 YYNGEE. CDR3 length: 15 amino acids. The ends were cut back, 0 bases at V and 13 bases at J, with 17 bases in the middle. This CDR3 reads CASSVEVAGNFPLHF. The CDR3 nucleotides are TGTGCCAGCAGCGTAGAAGTGGCAGGGAACTTCCCCCTCCACTTT.

The chain has TRBV20-1 and TRBJ2-7; perhaps D is TRBD1 or TRBD2 (5 bases each). Trimming removed 3 bases at V and 3 bases at J, with 15 bases between. CDR3 length equals 14 residues. Germline V gene lookup returns CDR1 DFQATT and CDR2 SNEGSKA (reference sequence). The DNA for the CDR3 is TGCAGTGCTAGTGACAGATGGGGAGTCTACGAGCAGTACTTC. Translating it yields CSASDRWGVYEQYF.

This chain connects TRBV5-1 to TRBJ2-4; a weak D match, TRBD1 (6 bases). The CDR3 contains 16 residues. The V gene's germline CDR1 is SGHRS and CDR2 YFSETQ. Trimming removed 4 bases from V and 0 bases from J, with 14 bases in between. CDR3 DNA: TGCGCCAGCAGCCTTACAGGGACCCTAGCCAAAAACATTCAGTACTTC. Translating gives CASSLTGTLAKNIQYF.

The genes are TRBV4-3 and TRBJ2-1; tentatively, D is TRBD2 (6 bases). This CDR3 contains 16 residues. CDR1 is LGHNA and CDR2 is YSLEER in the germline V gene. Trimming cost V 3 bases and J 5 bases, with 17 bases left between them. The CDR3 protein is CASSQYTEGLNNEQFF. In nucleotides, the CDR3 is TGCGCCAGCAGCCAGTATACCGAGGGACTCAACAATGAGCAGTTCTTC.

The J gene is TRBJ1-4, the V gene TRBV5-6; D unresolved. Trimming cost V 1 base and J 4 bases, with 11 bases left between them. The length of the CDR3 is 15 residues. Looked up from germline, CDR1 is SGHDT and CDR2 is YYEEEE. CDR3 amino acids: CASSLRSGFNEKLFF. CDR3 DNA sequence: TGTGCCAGCAGCTTGAGATCGGGGTTTAATGAAAAACTGTTTTTT.

The J gene is TRBJ2-5, the V gene TRBV5-1; 7 positions match TRBD1. V lost 2 bases and J lost 5; bases outside the gene matches: 9. The germline V gene encodes CDR1 SGHRS and CDR2 YFSETQ. The CDR3 is 15 amino acids. For the CDR3, the DNA is TGCGCCAGCAGCTTAGGGAACAGGGGAACTGAGACCCAGTACTTC. It yields the protein CASSLGNRGTETQYF.

This clone appeared once. This chain connects TRBV13 to TRBJ2-2; 8 bases are shared with TRBD1. Per germline, CDR1 PRHDT and CDR2 FYEKMQ (reference sequence). CDR3 length equals 15 residues. The trim removed 3 bases at V and 1 base at J, leaving 1 base unmatched. The CDR3 nucleotides read TGTGCCAGCAGCTTTGACAGGGGGAACACCGGGGAGCTGTTTTTT. It is translated as CASSFDRGNTGELFF. The entire variable domain, with the rest obtained from reference TRBV13 and TRBJ2-2, is as follows: AAGVIQSPRHLIKEKRETATLKCYPIPRHDTVYWYQQGPGQDPQFLISFYEKMQSDKGSIPDRFSAQQFSDYHSELNMSSLELGDSALYFCASSFDRGNTGELFFGEGSRLTVL.

The table lists this clone with a few counts. The genes are TRBV7-2 and TRBJ2-2; D gene ambiguous. CDR1 is SGHTA and CDR2 is FQGNSA in the germline V gene. This CDR3 spans 14 amino acids. V was trimmed by 6 bases and J by 0 bases, leaving 8 bases between them. CDR3 bases: TGTGCCAGCAGGCGCCAGGCGAACACCGGGGAGCTGTTTTTT. Encoded protein: CASRRQANTGELFF.

V and J are TRBV21-1 and TRBJ1-2; whether TRBD1, the table's D call, matches the DNA was not checked. TRBV21-1 is annotated as a pseudogene. The CDR3 extends over 13 amino acids. Written as DNA, the CDR3 is TGTGCCAGCACCCCGACAGGGAGCTATGGCTACACCTTC. Its protein is CASTPTGSYGYTF.

The CDR3 protein is CASSKGGSYEQYF. The CDR3 DNA follows: TGTGCCAGCAGTAAAGGGGGTTCCTACGAGCAGTACTTC. The rearrangement links TRBV27 to TRBJ2-7; tentatively, D is TRBD1 (6 bases). The CDR3 covers 13 residues. V was shortened by 5 bases and J by 1 base, with 9 bases between the two germline ends. Germline V gene lookup returns CDR1 MNHEY and CDR2 SMNVEV (reference sequence).

The chain combines TRBV2 with TRBJ2-1, with 11 bases matching TRBD2. Trimming at V came to 5 bases and at J to 5 bases, leaving 5 bases not matched to a gene. CDR3 size: 15 residues. Germline V gives CDR1 SNHLY, CDR2 FYNNEI. The CDR3 loop is CASSSKTSGDNEQFF. CDR3 DNA: TGTGCCAGCAGTTCTAAGACTAGCGGGGACAATGAGCAGTTCTTC.

This clone was counted only a few times. The chain joins TRBV19 to TRBJ1-2; D is possibly TRBD1 (6 bases). Per the germline V gene, CDR1 is LNHDA and CDR2 is SQIVND (reference sequence). The germline V and J ends were trimmed by 3 bases and 7 bases, with 15 bases remaining between them. This CDR3 region has 14 residues. The CDR3 bases are TGTGCCAGTAGTATCGTTCGGACAGAGCTTGGCTACACCTTC. Translated, it gives CASSIVRTELGYTF.

This clone was detected only once. V and J are TRBV5-1 and TRBJ2-1, with 8 nucleotides matching TRBD2. In germline, CDR1 is SGHRS, CDR2 YFSETQ. The CDR3 has 13 amino acids. V was clipped by 7 bases and J by 10 bases; unmatched bases: 10. CDR3 loop: CASGRELAAEQFF. The CDR3 bases are TGCGCCAGCGGGAGAGAACTAGCGGCGGAGCAGTTCTTC.

The DNA of the CDR3 is TGCAGCGTTGAATCCGGGACTAGCGGGTCCTACGAGCAGTACTTC. Its protein is CSVESGTSGSYEQYF. The rearrangement uses TRBV29-1 and TRBJ2-7, with 12 bases identical to TRBD2. V was clipped by 2 bases and J by 1 base; unmatched bases: 3. CDR1 and CDR2 (germline): SQVTM, ANQGSEA. The CDR3 has 15 residues.

The chain links TRBV7-9 to TRBJ2-2; perhaps TRBD2 as D (6 bases). Trimming stripped 5 bases from V and 4 bases from J, with 17 bases between. Germline CDR1 and CDR2: SEHNR and FQNEAQ (reference sequence). The length of the CDR3 is 16 residues. The CDR3 DNA follows: TGTGCCAGCAGCCGTTCGGGCGGGACGACCACCGGGGAGCTGTTTTTT. Amino acid sequence: CASSRSGGTTTGELFF.

A single count supports this clone. The V and J genes are TRBV6-6 and TRBJ2-1; D remains ambiguous. The CDR3 loop spans 13 amino acids. Germline V CDR1 and CDR2: MNHNY, SVGAGI (reference sequence). V lost 2 bases to trimming and J lost 5 bases, with 7 bases between them. CDR3 DNA: TGTGCCAGCAGTTACCCTCCCCACAATGAGCAGTTCTTC. Protein product: CASSYPPHNEQFF.

This chain links TRBV28 with TRBJ1-2, with D uncertain. Between the trimmed V and J ends, which lost 7 bases and 0 bases, there was a span of 3 bases. The CDR3 length is 11 residues. Looked up from germline, CDR1 is MDHEN and CDR2 is SYDVKM. The DNA of the CDR3 is TGTGCCAGCACGGCTAACTATGGCTACACCTTC. It specifies CASTANYGYTF.